These T cell receptor beta chains were read from a single sample in a study of T-cell memory formation after mild COVID-19. MiXCR, applied by TCRdb to the 5' RACE reads, yields one record per CDR3 protein. The repertoire includes about 200,000 distinct CDR3 sequences, 9.5% of them detected once, and 3.5% sits in the top ten. Input material: PBMCs or a T cell subset sorted from them (not recorded which). These receptors were taken from a man aged 18 to 29 who had mild COVID-19 (a few samples of this study predate the infection). Cell type and time point are not known. Each CDR3 is given with its conserved first and last residue. The D gene is left open where the match is weak. A row's size may be missing; if present it is once, few, many or a size class.

cdr3_nt | cdr3_aa | j_call | d_call | v_call | clone_size | cdr3_length
TGCGCCAGCAGCCGCCTTCCGATAGGGACAGGGACTTACGAGCAGTACTTC | CASSRLPIGTGTYEQYF | TRBJ2-7 | TRBD1 | TRBV4-3 | . | 17
TGTGCCAGCAGTTACGCGTCCGGGACTAGCGTCCCCTACGAGCAGTACTTC | CASSYASGTSVPYEQYF | TRBJ2-7 | TRBD2 | TRBV6-2/TRBV6-3 | few | 17
TGCGCCAGCAGCTCCAACAATGAAAAACTGTTTTTT | CASSSNNEKLFF | TRBJ1-4 | . | TRBV5-1 | few | 12
TGTGCCAGCAGTGAAGTTAGGGGCTATAACACAGATACGCAGTATTTT | CASSEVRGYNTDTQYF | TRBJ2-3 | . | TRBV6-1 | few | 16
TGTGCCAGCACTGAGGGGCAAACTAATGAAAAACTGTTTTTT | CASTEGQTNEKLFF | TRBJ1-4 | . | TRBV6-6 | few | 14
TGTGCCAGCAGTTACCGTGGGGGGCAGTCCCTTGGCTACACCTTC | CASSYRGGQSLGYTF | TRBJ1-2 | . | TRBV6-5 | few | 15
TGCGCCAGCAGCCCCCGGGGAGGGGGTGTAACCGGGGAGCTGTTTTTT | CASSPRGGGVTGELFF | TRBJ2-2 | . | TRBV5-1 | many | 16
TGTGCCAGCAGCTTAATAGGGCTGGATGGAGAGACCCAGTACTTC | CASSLIGLDGETQYF | TRBJ2-5 | . | TRBV7-3 | many | 15
TGTGCCAGCAGTGAAATTTCGGGCTCGGCTAAAGAGACCCAGTACTTC | CASSEISGSAKETQYF | TRBJ2-5 | . | TRBV25-1 | . | 16
TGTGCCAGCAGACGGACAGGGGCGGATGAAAAACTGTTTTTT | CASRRTGADEKLFF | TRBJ1-4 | TRBD1 | TRBV6-5 | few | 14
TGCGCCAGCCGGCTCATCCAGAACAATGAGCAGTTCTTC | CASRLIQNNEQFF | TRBJ2-1 | . | TRBV10-2 | many | 13
TGTGCCAGCAGCGACCGACCGGGACGTAAATCAGATACGCAGTATTTT | CASSDRPGRKSDTQYF | TRBJ2-3 | . | TRBV7-9 | few | 16
TGCGCCAGCAGTGGGGTATCGGGGGAGACCCAGTACTTC | CASSGVSGETQYF | TRBJ2-5 | . | TRBV5-1 | . | 13
TGTGCCAGCAGTTTTAGCGGGGGGGCCCCCAAGGAGCAGTTCTTC | CASSFSGGAPKEQFF | TRBJ2-1 | TRBD2 | TRBV9 | few | 15
TGTGCCAGCTCACAATATCGGGACAGTTCTAGCACAGATACGCAGTATTTT | CASSQYRDSSSTDTQYF | TRBJ2-3 | TRBD1 | TRBV18 | . | 17
TGTGCCAGCAGCCAAGGGCACAGATACAATGAGCAGTTCTTC | CASSQGHRYNEQFF | TRBJ2-1 | . | TRBV3-1 | many | 14
TGTGCCAGTAGTATAGAAGGACATAGCAATCAGCCCCAGCATTTT | CASSIEGHSNQPQHF | TRBJ1-5 | . | TRBV19 | few | 15
TGTGCCAGCAGGAATGTCGGGACAGGGGGGGGAGAGACCCAGTACTTC | CASRNVGTGGGETQYF | TRBJ2-5 | TRBD1 | TRBV25-1 | . | 16
TGTGCCACCAGTGACGAGGGTGAGCAGTTCTTC | CATSDEGEQFF | TRBJ2-1 | . | TRBV24-1 | . | 11
TGTGCCAGCAGTTTATCGATGGCAGAGCCCCCAGGAAAACTGTTTTTT | CASSLSMAEPPGKLFF | TRBJ1-4 | . | TRBV27 | . | 16
TGTGCCAGCAGAGCCGGACAGTTCTATGGCTACACCTTC | CASRAGQFYGYTF | TRBJ1-2 | . | TRBV6-5 | many | 13
TGTGCCAGCAGCTCTGCGACAGGGGTGGCAGATACGCAGTATTTT | CASSSATGVADTQYF | TRBJ2-3 | TRBD1 | TRBV5-4 | . | 15
TGTGCCAGCAGCTTAGCCGTCGATACCGTTGGCTACACCTTC | CASSLAVDTVGYTF | TRBJ1-2 | . | TRBV7-9 | many | 14
TGTGCCAGCAGCATGACTACCTCCTCTTCGCATGAGCAGTTCTTC | CASSMTTSSSHEQFF | TRBJ2-1 | . | TRBV5-4 | few | 15
TGTGCCAGCAGCCAGGAGCGGACGGTTAAAGAGACCCAGTACTTC | CASSQERTVKETQYF | TRBJ2-5 | . | TRBV4-2 | . | 15
TGTGCCAGCAGCTTGGGGATCCGGGACAGCAATGAAAAACTGTTTTTT | CASSLGIRDSNEKLFF | TRBJ1-4 | TRBD1 | TRBV5-6 | few | 16
TGCGCCAGCAGCTTGGTTCCAGCGGGGGGGACAGATACGCAGTATTTT | CASSLVPAGGTDTQYF | TRBJ2-3 | TRBD2 | TRBV5-1 | . | 16
TGTGCCAGCAGCGTAGAGGGGACTGGGGCCCAGTACTTC | CASSVEGTGAQYF | TRBJ2-5 | . | TRBV9 | . | 13
TGTGCCAGCAGTGGGGGCCTTGTCTGGACAGATACGCAGTATTTT | CASSGGLVWTDTQYF | TRBJ2-3 | . | TRBV12-3/TRBV12-4 | few | 15
TGCGCCAGCAGTTATAAGGGCACAGATACGCAGTATTTT | CASSYKGTDTQYF | TRBJ2-3 | . | TRBV5-1 | many | 13
TGCAGTGCTACTTCCTCGACAGGGGTGGTCACAGATACGCAGTATTTT | CSATSSTGVVTDTQYF | TRBJ2-3 | TRBD1 | TRBV20-1 | . | 16
TGTGCCAGCAGCCCGGGACAGGGTCGAGAAAAACTGTTTTTT | CASSPGQGREKLFF | TRBJ1-4 | TRBD1 | TRBV3-1 | . | 14
TGTGCCAGCAGCTTATCAAGGACTATGAGGTACGAGCAGTACTTC | CASSLSRTMRYEQYF | TRBJ2-7 | . | TRBV7-2 | many | 15
TGTGCCTGGAGTGTCGGGGGGCCGGAGCAGTACTTC | CAWSVGGPEQYF | TRBJ2-7 | . | TRBV30 | few | 12
TGCGCCAGCAGCATCGGACAGGGGCAAGAGACCCAGTACTTC | CASSIGQGQETQYF | TRBJ2-5 | TRBD1 | TRBV5-1 | many | 14
TGCGCCAGCAGCTTACTAGCGAACCACAATGAGCAGTTCTTC | CASSLLANHNEQFF | TRBJ2-1 | TRBD2 | TRBV5-1 | few | 14
TGTGCCAGCAGTTACAGTACAGGGATACAGCCCCAGCATTTT | CASSYSTGIQPQHF | TRBJ1-5 | . | TRBV6-5 | few | 14
TGCAGTGCTAGAGTCCCGGGGGCCTCGTCCTACGAGCAGTACTTC | CSARVPGASSYEQYF | TRBJ2-7 | . | TRBV20-1 | . | 15
TGTGCCACCAGCCGGGCCCTGGGAGGGTACCAAGAGACCCAGTACTTC | CATSRALGGYQETQYF | TRBJ2-5 | TRBD2 | TRBV15 | few | 16
TGCGCCAGCAGCTGGAATTCTAACTATGGCTACACCTTC | CASSWNSNYGYTF | TRBJ1-2 | . | TRBV5-1 | . | 13
TGCGCCAGCAGCCGGACAGGGGGCAAGCAGCCCCAGCATTTT | CASSRTGGKQPQHF | TRBJ1-5 | TRBD1 | TRBV23-1 | . | 14
TGTGCCAGCAGCCCCCCGTGGAGGGGCGCTGGAAACACCATATATTTT | CASSPPWRGAGNTIYF | TRBJ1-3 | . | TRBV7-2 | few | 16
TGTGCCAGCAGACAAGACTGGACGGGGGCGGTTGGCTACACCTTC | CASRQDWTGAVGYTF | TRBJ1-2 | . | TRBV3-1 | . | 15
TGTGCCAGCAGCTTAGATAGTAGCGGGGCGAGGGATACGCAGTATTTT | CASSLDSSGARDTQYF | TRBJ2-3 | TRBD2 | TRBV7-2 | few | 16
TGTGCCAGCAGCCCAAACCACATGAGCACAGATACGCAGTATTTT | CASSPNHMSTDTQYF | TRBJ2-3 | . | TRBV7-8 | many | 15
TGTGCCAGCAGCTTAGTGTCAGGCAGTAGGTACACTGAAGCTTTCTTT | CASSLVSGSRYTEAFF | TRBJ1-1 | . | TRBV7-6 | few | 16
TGTGCCAGCAGCATCACCGGGTCCTCCGATACCCAGTACTTC | CASSITGSSDTQYF | TRBJ2-5 | . | TRBV7-9 | few | 14
TGTGCCAGCAGCCCGGGAACAGGGGGCCTTGATCAGCCCCAGCATTTT | CASSPGTGGLDQPQHF | TRBJ1-5 | TRBD1 | TRBV4-2 | once | 16
TGTGCCAGCAGTAGACTAGCGGGCAATGAGCAGTTCTTC | CASSRLAGNEQFF | TRBJ2-1 | TRBD2 | TRBV6-5 | many | 13